Below are 27 T cell receptor beta chains sequenced from a single sample in a study of radiotherapy plus CTLA-4 blockade in lung cancer. Generated by immunoSEQ multiplex PCR, the TCRdb table keeps only in-frame clones and is missing some. Here the sample spans more than 95,000 clones, 65% to 85% being singletons. The sample was peripheral blood, taken from a patient treated with radiotherapy plus ipilimumab. The receptors derive from a human donor with non-small cell lung cancer who had a partial response to radiotherapy plus ipilimumab.

The chain recombines TRBV29-1 with TRBJ2-3; 9 bases are shared with TRBD2. The V segment lost 7 bases and the J segment 5 bases; nucleotides outside the gene matches: 7. The CDR3 totals 13 residues. CDR1 SQVTM and CDR2 ANQGSEA come from the germline V gene. This CDR3 reads CSAAGGVRDTQYF. As DNA, the CDR3 is TGCAGCGCCGCGGGGGGGGTTAGAGATACGCAGTATTTT.

The chain employs TRBV10-3 and TRBJ1-4; TRBD1 agrees at 7 bases. The trim removed 3 bases at V and 2 bases at J, leaving 6 bases unmatched. CDR3 length: 16 residues. CDR1 is ENHRY, CDR2 SYGVKD, per germline. CDR3 bases: TGTGCCATCAGTGACACAGGGGTAGGGACTAATGAAAAACTGTTTTTT. Amino acids: CAISDTGVGTNEKLFF.

This chain connects TRBV18 to TRBJ2-2; possibly TRBD1 for D (6 bases). The CDR3 is 17 amino acids. The V gene lost 3 bases and the J gene lost 0 bases, with 14 bases spanning the gap. Germline V CDR1 and CDR2: KGHSH, LQKENI. This CDR3 is CASSPLRTAANTGELFF. CDR3 coding DNA: TGTGCCAGCTCACCTTTAAGGACAGCTGCGAACACCGGGGAGCTGTTTTTT.

The chain uses TRBV11-1 and TRBJ2-1; D possibly corresponds to TRBD2 (5 bases). The CDR3 is 14 residues long. The germline V and J ends were trimmed by 5 bases and 4 bases, with 12 bases remaining between them. The germline V gene encodes CDR1 SGHAT and CDR2 FQDESV (reference sequence). This CDR3 is CASSIGRGYNEQFF. The CDR3 DNA follows: TGTGCCAGCAGCATCGGACGGGGATACAATGAGCAGTTCTTC.

This sequence joins TRBV5-6 and TRBJ2-2; no firm D call. V lost 2 bases, J lost 7 bases, and 9 bases lay in between. The CDR3 loop spans 13 amino acids. Germline V gene data show CDR1 as SGHDT and CDR2 as YYEEEE. As DNA, the CDR3 is TGTGCCAGCAGCTTAGCTGTGCTCGGGGAGCTGTTTTTT. It specifies CASSLAVLGELFF.

The chain uses TRBV6-6 and TRBJ2-1; 8 bases match TRBD2. Germline lookup yields CDR1 MNHNY and CDR2 SVGAGI (reference sequence). The CDR3 is 15 amino acids. The V and J ends lost 4 bases and 7 bases, in that order; junction bases with no gene match: 9. The CDR3 loop is CASSWESGRSNEQFF. The CDR3 nucleotides read TGTGCCAGCAGTTGGGAAAGCGGGAGAAGTAATGAGCAGTTCTTC.

This clone appeared once. The chain combines TRBV19 with TRBJ2-2; the D is unclear. CDR3 size: 19 residues. V dropped 3 bases and J dropped 0 bases, with 20 bases sitting between them. Germline V lookup: CDR1 LNHDA, CDR2 SQIVND (reference sequence). For the CDR3, the DNA is TGTGCCAGTAGTATTTTGGGCCTATGGTTCCCGGCGAACACCGGGGAGCTGTTTTTT. Protein: CASSILGLWFPANTGELFF.

There are a few counts of this clone. The rearrangement uses TRBV5-4 and TRBJ2-3; tentative D call: TRBD2 (5 bases). The CDR3 consists of 14 residues. Germline CDR1 is SGHNT and CDR2 is YYREEE (reference sequence). V lost 5 bases, J lost 2 bases, and 12 bases lay in between. The CDR3 here is CASSIADSTDTQYF. The DNA for the CDR3 is TGTGCCAGCAGTATCGCGGACTCCACAGATACGCAGTATTTT.

The rearrangement links TRBV7-3 to TRBJ2-2, with unresolved D. This CDR3 is 13 amino acids long. The V and J ends lost 4 bases and 8 bases respectively, with 11 bases between them. Germline V gene lookup returns CDR1 SGHTA and CDR2 FQGTGA. The CDR3 nucleotides are TGTGCCAGCAGCTCCCTCTCAGGAGGGGAGCTGTTTTTT. Protein product: CASSSLSGGELFF.

V is TRBV7-9 and J is TRBJ2-1; D might be TRBD2 (5 bases). V lost 10 bases and J lost 2, with 18 bases in between. The length of the CDR3 is 15 residues. Per the germline V gene, CDR1 is SEHNR and CDR2 is FQNEAQ (reference sequence). The DNA for the CDR3 is TGTGCCATCCACCCCGCGCGGAGGACCTACAATGAGCAGTTCTTC. Its translation: CAIHPARRTYNEQFF.

The table lists this clone with a count of one. CDR3 sequence (DNA): TGCAGCGTGGCACAGGGGGTGATGTTCACAGATACGCAGTATTTT. It yields the protein CSVAQGVMFTDTQYF. The chain is built from TRBV29-1 and TRBJ2-3; 8 bases map to TRBD1. The V gene end was trimmed by 6 bases and the J gene end by 2 bases; junction bases not matched to a gene: 10. Germline values: CDR1 SQVTM, CDR2 ANQGSEA. The CDR3 spans 15 residues.

V and J are TRBV7-9 and TRBJ2-4; 8 bases fit TRBD2. This CDR3 region has 16 residues. With 5 bases clipped from V and 0 bases from J, the junction kept 6 bases outside the gene matches. Germline-derived CDR1 and CDR2 are SEHNR and FQNEAQ (reference sequence). CDR3 in amino acids: CASSRRGGLAKNIQYF. CDR3 DNA sequence: TGTGCCAGCAGCCGCCGGGGGGGGCTAGCCAAAAACATTCAGTACTTC.

This chain uses TRBV25-1 with TRBJ2-5; D is perhaps TRBD2 (6 bases). V was clipped by 8 bases and J by 4 bases, with 11 bases between them. The germline V gene has CDR1 MGHDK and CDR2 SYGVNS. CDR3 length: 12 residues. CDR3: CASLRGGETQYF. The CDR3 bases are TGTGCCAGCTTGAGGGGAGGAGAGACCCAGTACTTC.

This chain links TRBV28 with TRBJ2-7, with 9 nucleotides matching TRBD1. With 3 bases clipped from V and 5 bases from J, the junction kept 8 bases outside the gene matches. The germline CDR1 and CDR2 sequences are MDHEN and SYDVKM. The CDR3 loop spans 15 amino acids. The CDR3 protein is CASSFITGGANEQYV. The CDR3 DNA follows: TGTGCCAGCAGTTTCATCACAGGGGGCGCGAACGAGCAGTACGTC.

The genes are TRBV16 and TRBJ1-2, with TRBD1 matching over 7 bases. CDR1 is KGHSY and CDR2 is FQNENV in the germline V gene. J was trimmed by 4 bases and V by 0 bases; bases with no gene match: 5. The CDR3 runs 15 residues. CDR3 amino acids: CASSQSQGVLYGYTF. CDR3 DNA: TGTGCCAGCAGCCAATCCCAGGGGGTCCTCTATGGCTACACCTTC.

This clone has ten or more counts. The chain employs TRBV28 and TRBJ1-5, with TRBD1 identical over 9 bases. Germline CDR1 MDHEN, CDR2 SYDVKM. V dropped 6 bases and J dropped 6; count of bases not matched to a gene: 9. This CDR3 has 15 residues. Written as DNA, the CDR3 is TGTGCCAGCAGAGCCGGGACAGGGCTAGTTCAGCCCCAGCATTTT. It encodes CASRAGTGLVQPQHF.

This CDR3 is CASSPSGGTYNEQFF. The CDR3, as DNA: TGTGCCAGCAGCCCCAGCGGGGGAACCTACAATGAGCAGTTCTTC. V and J are TRBV7-2 and TRBJ2-1; 8 nucleotides line up with TRBD2. The V and J ends lost 5 bases and 2 bases, in that order; junction bases with no gene match: 5. CDR1 SGHTA and CDR2 FQGNSA come from the germline V gene. The CDR3 extends over 15 amino acids.

The chain combines TRBV6-5 with TRBJ1-2; D is unclear. Trimming removed 7 bases from V and 9 bases from J, with 21 bases in between. The CDR3 spans 14 residues. From germline, CDR1 is MNHEY and CDR2 SVGAGI. The CDR3 coding sequence is TGTGCCAGCATTGCTGATCTAAGTATTATCCGCTACACCTTC. Translated, it gives CASIADLSIIRYTF.

This clone was detected a few times. This chain connects TRBV7-9 to TRBJ1-4; 8 bases map to TRBD1. V shed 3 bases, J shed 6 bases, and the junction held 6 bases outside the gene matches. This CDR3 has 15 amino acids. Germline CDR1 is SEHNR and CDR2 is FQNEAQ (reference sequence). This chain's CDR3 is CASSFTGGSHEKLFF. In DNA, the CDR3 is TGTGCCAGCAGCTTTACAGGGGGTTCTCATGAAAAACTGTTTTTT.

The chain uses TRBV28 and TRBJ2-3; 8 bases agree with TRBD2. This CDR3 comprises 17 residues. Germline V gene sequence: CDR1 MDHEN, CDR2 SYDVKM. V was clipped by 4 bases and J by 6 bases; unmatched bases: 15. The CDR3 reads CASSSVSSGSSQDTQYF. Here the CDR3 DNA reads TGTGCCAGCAGTTCCGTTTCTAGCGGGTCCTCGCAGGATACGCAGTATTTT.

The chain joins TRBV4-3 to TRBJ2-1; tentative D call: TRBD2 (5 bases). The germline V gene encodes CDR1 LGHNA and CDR2 YSLEER. The CDR3 spans 15 residues. The germline V and J ends were trimmed by 3 bases and 0 bases, with 9 bases remaining between them. CDR3 loop: CASSQEAASYNEQFF. Written as DNA, the CDR3 is TGCGCCAGCAGCCAGGAGGCCGCCTCCTACAATGAGCAGTTCTTC.

The chain combines TRBV2 with TRBJ2-1; possible D gene TRBD2, 6 bases. Germline CDR1 is SNHLY and CDR2 is FYNNEI. This CDR3 spans 12 amino acids. V was pared by 6 bases and J by 12 bases, with 15 bases between. DNA of the CDR3: TGTGCCAGCAGGGGCGGGACCCAAGGGCAGTTCTTC. The encoded protein is CASRGGTQGQFF.

The rearrangement uses TRBV5-6 and TRBJ2-7, with D perhaps TRBD1 (5 bases). Trimming removed 0 bases from V and 3 bases from J, with 10 bases in between. Germline lookup yields CDR1 SGHDT and CDR2 YYEEEE. The CDR3 length is 14 residues. The CDR3 protein is CASSLARVNYEQYF. The CDR3, as DNA: TGTGCCAGCAGCTTGGCCAGGGTTAACTACGAGCAGTACTTC.

The rearrangement joins TRBV4-2 to TRBJ2-7, with TRBD2 matching 8 bases. CDR1 is LGHNA and CDR2 is YNFKEQ in the germline V gene. The V gene end was trimmed by 0 bases and the J gene end by 2 bases; junction bases not matched to a gene: 3. The CDR3 has 15 residues. The CDR3 DNA reads as TGTGCCAGCAGCCAAGACGAACTAGCGGCCTACGAGCAGTACTTC. Its protein product is CASSQDELAAYEQYF.

V gene TRBV11-2 combines with J gene TRBJ1-1, with D perhaps matching TRBD1 (6 bases). This CDR3 has 15 amino acids. Trimming took 7 bases from V and 5 from J, leaving 20 bases between them. The V gene's germline CDR1 is SGHAT and CDR2 FQNNGV. The CDR3 protein is CASTDQMGAVTEAFF. The CDR3 nucleotides read TGTGCCAGCACCGATCAAATGGGGGCCGTTACTGAAGCTTTCTTT.

J is TRBJ2-7 and V is TRBV5-1; D not certain. The CDR3 is 11 residues long. With 2 bases removed from V and 4 bases from J, the gap between germline ends came to 4 bases. Per the germline V gene, CDR1 is SGHRS and CDR2 is YFSETQ. The CDR3 DNA reads TGCGCCAGCAGCTTCGGGTACGAGCAGTACTTC. Protein product: CASSFGYEQYF.

A few counts support this clone. The chain employs TRBV7-2 and TRBJ1-1; D ambiguous. This CDR3 is built from 14 residues. Germline-derived CDR1 and CDR2 are SGHTA and FQGNSA. V lost 1 base, J lost 2 bases, and 8 bases lay in between. The CDR3 region has the DNA TGTGCCAGCAGCTTAGTATCCAGTAACACTGAAGCTTTCTTT. It codes for CASSLVSSNTEAFF.